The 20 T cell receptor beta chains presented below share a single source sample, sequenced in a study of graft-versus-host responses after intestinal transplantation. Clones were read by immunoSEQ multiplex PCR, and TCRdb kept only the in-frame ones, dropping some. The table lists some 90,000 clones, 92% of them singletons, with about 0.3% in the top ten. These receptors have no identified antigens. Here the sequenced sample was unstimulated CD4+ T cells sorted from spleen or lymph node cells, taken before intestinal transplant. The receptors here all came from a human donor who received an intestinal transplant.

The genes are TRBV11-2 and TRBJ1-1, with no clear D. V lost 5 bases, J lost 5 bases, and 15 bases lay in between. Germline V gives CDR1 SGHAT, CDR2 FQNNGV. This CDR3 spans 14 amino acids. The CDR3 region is CASSPYMVETEAFF. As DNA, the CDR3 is TGTGCCAGCAGCCCATACATGGTTGAGACTGAAGCTTTCTTT.

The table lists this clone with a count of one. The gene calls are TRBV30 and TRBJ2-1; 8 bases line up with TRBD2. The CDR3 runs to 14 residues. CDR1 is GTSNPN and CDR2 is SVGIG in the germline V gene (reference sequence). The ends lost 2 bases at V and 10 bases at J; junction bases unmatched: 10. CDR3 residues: CAWSSAGGWGEQFF. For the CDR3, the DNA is TGTGCCTGGAGTTCTGCGGGGGGCTGGGGCGAGCAGTTCTTC.

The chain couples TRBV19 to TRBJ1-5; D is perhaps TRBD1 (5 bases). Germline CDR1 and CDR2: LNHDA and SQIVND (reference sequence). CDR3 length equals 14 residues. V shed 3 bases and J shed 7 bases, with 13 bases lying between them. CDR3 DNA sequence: TGTGCCAGTAGTATTGGGGCCCAAGGACAGCCCCAGCATTTT. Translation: CASSIGAQGQPQHF.

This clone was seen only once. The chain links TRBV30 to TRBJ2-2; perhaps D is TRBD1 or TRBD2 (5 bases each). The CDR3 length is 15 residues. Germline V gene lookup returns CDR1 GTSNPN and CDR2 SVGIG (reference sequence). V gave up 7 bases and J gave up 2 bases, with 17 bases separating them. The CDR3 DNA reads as TGTGCCTTGCCGTATGGGGGACCTAACACCGGGGAGCTGTTTTTT. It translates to CALPYGGPNTGELFF. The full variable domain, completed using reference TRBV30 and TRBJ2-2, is SQTIHQWPATLVQPVGSPLSLECTVEGTSNPNLYWYRQAAGRGLQLLFYSVGIGQISSEVPQNLSASRPQDRQFILSSKKLLLSDSGFYLCALPYGGPNTGELFFGEGSRLTVL.

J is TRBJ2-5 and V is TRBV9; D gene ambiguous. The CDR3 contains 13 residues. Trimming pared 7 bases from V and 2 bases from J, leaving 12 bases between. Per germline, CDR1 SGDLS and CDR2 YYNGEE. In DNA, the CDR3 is TGTGCCAGCGCCAGGACCTTTCAAGAGACCCAGTACTTC. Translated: CASARTFQETQYF.

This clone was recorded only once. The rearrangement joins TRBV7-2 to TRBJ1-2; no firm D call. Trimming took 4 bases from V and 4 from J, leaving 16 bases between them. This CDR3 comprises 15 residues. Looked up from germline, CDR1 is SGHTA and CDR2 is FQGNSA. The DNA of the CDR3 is TGTGCCAGCAGCTCGCCAAAAGAAAGCGCCTATGGCTACACCTTC. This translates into CASSSPKESAYGYTF.

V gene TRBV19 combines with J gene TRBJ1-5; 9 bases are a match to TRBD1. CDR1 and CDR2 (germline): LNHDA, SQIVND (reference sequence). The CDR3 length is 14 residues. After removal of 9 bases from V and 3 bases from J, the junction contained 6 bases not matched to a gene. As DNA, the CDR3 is TGTGCCAGCAAGACAGGGGGGCCCAATCAGCCCCAGCATTTT. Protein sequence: CASKTGGPNQPQHF.

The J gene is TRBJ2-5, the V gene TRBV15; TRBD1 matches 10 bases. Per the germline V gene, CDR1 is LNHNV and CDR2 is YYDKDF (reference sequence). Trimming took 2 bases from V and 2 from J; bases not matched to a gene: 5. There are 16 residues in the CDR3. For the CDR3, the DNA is TGTGCCACCAGCAGATACCGGGACAGGGGACAAGAGACCCAGTACTTC. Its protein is CATSRYRDRGQETQYF.

DNA of the CDR3: TGTGCCAGCAGTCGCCAGGGACAGGGGTTCAGAAATGGCTACACCTTC. This gives the protein CASSRQGQGFRNGYTF. The chain uses TRBV28 and TRBJ1-2, with 10 bases that match TRBD1. Trimming removed 5 bases from V and 6 bases from J; junction bases left unmatched: 12. Germline lookup yields CDR1 MDHEN and CDR2 SYDVKM. This CDR3 region has 16 residues.

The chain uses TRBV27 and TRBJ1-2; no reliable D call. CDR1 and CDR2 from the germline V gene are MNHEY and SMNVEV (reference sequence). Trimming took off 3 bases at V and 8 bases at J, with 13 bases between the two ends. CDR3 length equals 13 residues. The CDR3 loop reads CASSFGPSRGYTF. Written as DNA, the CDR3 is TGTGCCAGCAGTTTCGGGCCATCGCGGGGCTACACCTTC.

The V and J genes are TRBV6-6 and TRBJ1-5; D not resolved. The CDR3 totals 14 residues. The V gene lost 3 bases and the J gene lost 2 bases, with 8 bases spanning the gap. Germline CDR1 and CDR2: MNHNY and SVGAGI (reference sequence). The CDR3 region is CASSYATGNQPQHF. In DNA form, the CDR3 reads TGTGCCAGCAGTTATGCTACGGGCAATCAGCCCCAGCATTTT.

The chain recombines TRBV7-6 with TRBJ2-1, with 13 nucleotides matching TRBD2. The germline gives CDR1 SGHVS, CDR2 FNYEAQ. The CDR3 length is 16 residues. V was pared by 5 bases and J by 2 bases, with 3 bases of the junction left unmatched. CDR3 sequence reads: CASSRGTSGAYNEQFF. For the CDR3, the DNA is TGTGCCAGCAGCCGAGGGACTAGCGGGGCCTACAATGAGCAGTTCTTC.

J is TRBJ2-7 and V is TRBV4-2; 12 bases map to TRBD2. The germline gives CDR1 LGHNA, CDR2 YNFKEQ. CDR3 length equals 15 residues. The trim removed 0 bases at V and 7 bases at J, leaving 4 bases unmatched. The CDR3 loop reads CASSQETSGSKEQYF. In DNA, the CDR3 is TGTGCCAGCAGCCAAGAGACTAGCGGGAGTAAAGAGCAGTACTTC.

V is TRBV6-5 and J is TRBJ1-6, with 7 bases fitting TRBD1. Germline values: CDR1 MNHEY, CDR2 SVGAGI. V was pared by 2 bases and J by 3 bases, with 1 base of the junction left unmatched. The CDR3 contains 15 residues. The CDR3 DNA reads TGTGCCAGCAGTTACAACAGGGGCTATAATTCACCCCTCCACTTT. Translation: CASSYNRGYNSPLHF.

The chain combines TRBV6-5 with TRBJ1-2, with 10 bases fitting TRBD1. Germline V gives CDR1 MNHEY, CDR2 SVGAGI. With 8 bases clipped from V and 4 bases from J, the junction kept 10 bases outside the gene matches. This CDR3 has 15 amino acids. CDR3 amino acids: CASLRDRGAGYGYTF. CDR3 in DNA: TGTGCCAGCCTCCGGGACAGGGGAGCAGGCTATGGCTACACCTTC.

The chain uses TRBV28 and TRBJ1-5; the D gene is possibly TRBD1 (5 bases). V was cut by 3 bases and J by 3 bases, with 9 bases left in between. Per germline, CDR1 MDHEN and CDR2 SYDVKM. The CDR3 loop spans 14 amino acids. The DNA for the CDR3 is TGTGCCAGCAGTTTGGGACGGAACAATCAGCCCCAGCATTTT. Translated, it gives CASSLGRNNQPQHF.

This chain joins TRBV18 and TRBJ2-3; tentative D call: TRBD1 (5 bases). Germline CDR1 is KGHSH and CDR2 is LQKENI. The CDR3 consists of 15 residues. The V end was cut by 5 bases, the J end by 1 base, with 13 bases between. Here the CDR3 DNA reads TGTGCCAGCTCAGCTCAGGGATTTGGCACAGATACGCAGTATTTT. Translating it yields CASSAQGFGTDTQYF.

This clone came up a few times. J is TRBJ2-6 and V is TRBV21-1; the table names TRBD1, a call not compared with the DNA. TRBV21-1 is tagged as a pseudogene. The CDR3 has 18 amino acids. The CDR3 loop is CASSKGTGLNSGANVLTF. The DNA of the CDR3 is TGTGCCAGCAGCAAAGGGACAGGGCTCAACTCTGGGGCCAACGTCCTGACTTTC.

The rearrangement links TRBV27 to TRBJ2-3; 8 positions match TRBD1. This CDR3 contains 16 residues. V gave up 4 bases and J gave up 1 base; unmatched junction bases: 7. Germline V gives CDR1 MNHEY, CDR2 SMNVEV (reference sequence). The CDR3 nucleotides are TGTGCCAGCAGTTCTCGGACAGGGAAGGGCACAGATACGCAGTATTTT. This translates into CASSSRTGKGTDTQYF.

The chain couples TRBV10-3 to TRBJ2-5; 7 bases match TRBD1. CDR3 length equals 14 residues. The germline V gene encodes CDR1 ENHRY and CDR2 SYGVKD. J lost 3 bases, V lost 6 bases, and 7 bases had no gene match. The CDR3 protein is CAISPGTAKETQYF. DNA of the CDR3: TGTGCCATCAGCCCTGGGACAGCAAAAGAGACCCAGTACTTC.